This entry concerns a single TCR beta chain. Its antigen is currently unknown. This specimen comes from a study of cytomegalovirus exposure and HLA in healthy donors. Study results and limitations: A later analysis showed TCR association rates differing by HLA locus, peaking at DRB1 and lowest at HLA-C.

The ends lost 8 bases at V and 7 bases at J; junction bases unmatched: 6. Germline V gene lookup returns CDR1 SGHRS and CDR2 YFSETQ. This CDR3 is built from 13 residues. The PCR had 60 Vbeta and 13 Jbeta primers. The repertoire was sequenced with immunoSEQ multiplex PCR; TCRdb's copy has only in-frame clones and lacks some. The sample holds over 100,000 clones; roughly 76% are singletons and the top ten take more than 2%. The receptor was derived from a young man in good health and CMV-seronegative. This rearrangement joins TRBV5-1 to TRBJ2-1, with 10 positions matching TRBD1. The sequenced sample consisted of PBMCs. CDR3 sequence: CASGTGERNEQFF. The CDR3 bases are TGCGCCAGTGGGACAGGGGAAAGGAATGAGCAGTTCTTC.